One and the same sample provided the 31 T cell receptor beta chains below, sequenced in a study of beta chain features in type 1 diabetes. The study, taken as a whole, reports: There was a moderate but significant shortening of TCRB CDR3s in all four CD4+ subsets of Type 1 diabetes patients.

The isolated RNA, all of it, was reverse transcribed, so expressed TCRB transcripts were what got sequenced. The assay was immunoSEQ multiplex PCR, and TCRdb's table has in-frame clones only and misses some. The sample has 140,000 or so clones; 10% to 15% are singletons. Their recognized antigens are unknown. Sequencing used central memory CD4+ T cells from blood. The source of these receptors is a man aged 18 to 29 with type 1 diabetes.

The chain's CDR3 is CASSLGTYRTQYF. DNA of the CDR3: TGTGCCAGCAGCCTAGGGACCTACAGGACCCAGTACTTC. The chain uses TRBV14 and TRBJ2-5; D is possibly TRBD1 or TRBD2 (5 bases each). CDR3 length: 13 amino acids. Germline assignment: CDR1 SGHDN and CDR2 FVKESK. V was shortened by 4 bases and J by 7 bases, with 13 bases between the two germline ends. Full variable domain (missing parts from reference TRBV14 and TRBJ2-5): EAGVTQFPSHSVIEKGQTVTLRCDPISGHDNLYWYRRVMGKEIKFLLHFVKESKQDESGMPNNRFLAERTGGTYSTLKVQPAELEDSGVYFCASSLGTYRTQYFGPGTRLLVL.

This clone was seen repeatedly, ten times or more. This chain uses TRBV5-1 with TRBJ2-2; D gene unclear. This CDR3 spans 14 amino acids. The ends were cut back, 5 bases at V and 0 bases at J, with 8 bases in the middle. CDR1 is SGHRS and CDR2 is YFSETQ in the germline V gene. CDR3: CASSVGANTGELFF. The CDR3 nucleotides are TGCGCCAGCAGTGTTGGGGCGAACACCGGGGAGCTGTTTTTT.

V and J are TRBV10-3 and TRBJ2-7; 9 bases map to TRBD1. With 7 bases clipped from V and 6 bases from J, the junction kept 4 bases outside the gene matches. The CDR3 contains 12 residues. CDR1 is ENHRY, CDR2 SYGVKD, per germline. The CDR3 nucleotides read TGTGCCATCATGCCGACAGGGGGCGAGCAGTACTTC. It codes for CAIMPTGGEQYF.

The gene calls are TRBV7-3 and TRBJ1-6, with a weak D call TRBD1 (5 bases). The ends were cut back, 2 bases at V and 5 bases at J, with 7 bases in the middle. The CDR3 is made up of 14 amino acids. From germline, CDR1 is SGHTA and CDR2 FQGTGA. The CDR3 loop is CASSLWGNNSPLHF. In nucleotides, the CDR3 is TGTGCCAGCAGCTTATGGGGGAATAATTCACCCCTCCACTTT.

This clone was seen a handful of times. This chain joins TRBV7-6 and TRBJ1-2; D might be TRBD1 (5 bases). CDR1 is SGHVS, CDR2 FNYEAQ, per germline. V was shortened by 5 bases and J by 8 bases, with 18 bases between the two germline ends. This CDR3 is 14 amino acids long. The chain's CDR3 is CASSPGTGPAGYTF. The CDR3 DNA follows: TGTGCCAGCAGCCCTGGGACGGGTCCGGCAGGCTACACCTTC.

This clone was detected a few times. The chain uses TRBV7-9 and TRBJ1-2, with D unclear. The CDR3 is 12 residues long. Germline CDR1 is SEHNR and CDR2 is FQNEAQ (reference sequence). V gave up 4 bases and J gave up 8 bases, with 11 bases separating them. The CDR3 bases are TGTGCCAGCAGCTGGGAGACAAACGGCTACACCTTC. This codes for CASSWETNGYTF.

This clone was picked up a small number of times. CDR3 DNA: TGCGCCAGCAGCTTGGGCTCGATGGCAGGGAGCTCCTACAATGAGCAGTTCTTC. This translates into CASSLGSMAGSSYNEQFF. The J gene is TRBJ2-1, the V gene TRBV5-1, with D perhaps being TRBD1 or TRBD2 (5 bases each). V was cut by 0 bases and J by 0 bases, with 16 bases left in between. In germline, CDR1 is SGHRS, CDR2 YFSETQ. The CDR3 totals 18 residues.

This clone was found a few times. The V and J genes are TRBV19 and TRBJ1-2; no reliable D call. CDR1 LNHDA and CDR2 SQIVND come from the germline V gene (reference sequence). The CDR3 extends over 13 amino acids. V lost 5 bases to trimming and J lost 6 bases, with 13 bases between them. CDR3 amino acids: CASSFGNVDGYTF. The CDR3 region has the DNA TGTGCCAGTAGTTTTGGCAATGTGGATGGCTACACCTTC.

The chain uses TRBV9 and TRBJ2-1; D is ambiguous. Germline CDR1 is SGDLS and CDR2 is YYNGEE. The CDR3 is 13 amino acids. V gave up 0 bases and J gave up 10 bases, with 11 bases separating them. CDR3 region: CASSVDNPGEQFF. The CDR3 DNA reads as TGTGCCAGCAGCGTAGACAACCCCGGGGAGCAGTTCTTC.

This clone was seen only a few times. V is TRBV10-3 and J is TRBJ2-3; 10 positions match TRBD2. CDR1 is ENHRY, CDR2 SYGVKD, per germline. The CDR3 is 15 amino acids. The ends lost 10 bases at V and 5 bases at J; junction bases unmatched: 12. This CDR3 is CATQRGGSVGDTQYF. CDR3 sequence (DNA): TGTGCCACACAGCGGGGGGGCTCCGTGGGAGATACGCAGTATTTT.

This clone was seen more than once but under ten times. The CDR3 spells CASSELAGGPDTQYF. The CDR3 nucleotides are TGCGCCAGCAGCGAACTAGCGGGGGGGCCAGATACGCAGTATTTT. This chain joins TRBV5-1 and TRBJ2-3; 13 positions match TRBD2. CDR3 length: 15 residues. Per the germline V gene, CDR1 is SGHRS and CDR2 is YFSETQ. With 4 bases clipped from V and 4 bases from J, the junction kept 3 bases outside the gene matches.

This clone occurred a few times. The V and J genes are TRBV4-1 and TRBJ2-3; 10 nucleotides align to TRBD1. Germline V gene lookup returns CDR1 MGHRA and CDR2 YSYEKL. V shed 2 bases and J 2 bases; nucleotides not matched to a gene: 13. The CDR3 consists of 19 residues. The CDR3 loop is CASSQPDRGLSTHTDTQYF. The CDR3 region has the DNA TGCGCCAGCAGCCAACCCGACAGGGGGCTATCAACCCACACAGATACGCAGTATTTT.

A few counts support this clone. The V call is TRBV10-3, the J call TRBJ2-7; the D gene is possibly TRBD2 (6 bases). CDR1 is ENHRY, CDR2 SYGVKD, per germline. This CDR3 contains 14 residues. Trimming took 3 bases from V and 1 from J, leaving 10 bases between them. The CDR3 bases are TGTGCCATCAGTGAATCAGGGACTTCCTACGAGCAGTACTTC. Protein product: CAISESGTSYEQYF.

The chain employs TRBV18 and TRBJ1-2; 7 bases are shared with TRBD1. The germline CDR1 and CDR2 sequences are KGHSH and LQKENI. The CDR3 totals 14 residues. Unmatched junction bases numbered 6, after V lost 1 base and J lost 7 bases. The CDR3 DNA is TGTGCCAGCTCACCACTTGAGGGGGCTTCTGGCTACACCTTC. It yields the protein CASSPLEGASGYTF.

This clone occurred many times. The chain carries TRBV7-9 and TRBJ1-6; D gene ambiguous. This CDR3 has 13 amino acids. V lost 1 base to trimming and J lost 8 bases, with 6 bases between them. The germline CDR1 and CDR2 sequences are SEHNR and FQNEAQ (reference sequence). CDR3 DNA sequence: TGTGCCAGCAGCTTAGTTGATGATTCACCCCTCCACTTT. Encoded protein: CASSLVDDSPLHF.

This clone occurred a few times. This chain uses TRBV10-3 with TRBJ2-7; D remains ambiguous. Trimming shortened V by 4 bases and J by 2 bases, and 15 bases separated the two germline ends. CDR1 is ENHRY, CDR2 SYGVKD, per germline. CDR3 length: 15 amino acids. The chain's CDR3 is CAISAGVAETYEQYF. As DNA, the CDR3 is TGTGCCATCAGTGCTGGGGTGGCGGAAACCTACGAGCAGTACTTC.

In its sample, this clone was seen a few times. The CDR3 nucleotides read TGTGCCAGCCGGGGTGGAAACACCATATATTTT. Encoded protein: CASRGGNTIYF. The chain is built from TRBV6-5 and TRBJ1-3; D is ambiguous. Trimming removed 8 bases at V and 3 bases at J, with 5 bases between. Germline CDR1 and CDR2: MNHEY and SVGAGI. The CDR3 has 11 residues.

This clone was seen many times. The chain recombines TRBV4-2 with TRBJ2-7; D remains unclear. Germline CDR1 and CDR2: LGHNA and YNFKEQ. CDR3 length equals 13 residues. V was trimmed by 1 base and J by 3 bases, leaving 7 bases between them. CDR3 DNA sequence: TGTGCCAGCAGCCAAGGTTCGGGCTACGAGCAGTACTTC. Amino acids: CASSQGSGYEQYF.

This clone is medium-sized (0.01 to 0.1%) by share. The chain couples TRBV7-2 to TRBJ2-3, with TRBD2 as a possible D gene (6 bases). The V gene lost 8 bases and the J gene lost 3 bases, with 12 bases spanning the gap. The germline V gene has CDR1 SGHTA and CDR2 FQGNSA. This CDR3 comprises 13 residues. CDR3 residues: CASGRAGTDTQYF. CDR3 bases: TGTGCCAGCGGGCGGGCGGGGACAGATACGCAGTATTTT.

This clone was recorded a few times. The rearrangement uses TRBV5-4 and TRBJ1-5, with D uncertain. This CDR3 has 16 residues. Germline V gene data show CDR1 as SGHNT and CDR2 as YYREEE (reference sequence). The germline V and J ends were trimmed by 3 bases and 4 bases, with 17 bases remaining between them. The CDR3 DNA sequence: TGTGCCAGCAGCTCCTCCTTGGACGGGTCTAATCAGCCCCAGCATTTT. Encoded protein: CASSSSLDGSNQPQHF.

This clone was seen a handful of times. The genes are TRBV7-9 and TRBJ2-7; 7 bases are shared with TRBD1. CDR3 length equals 13 residues. Germline-derived CDR1 and CDR2 are SEHNR and FQNEAQ (reference sequence). The J segment lost 4 bases and the V segment lost 7 bases, leaving 7 bases of the junction unmatched. This chain's CDR3 is CASTSTGWYEQYF. Here the CDR3 DNA reads TGTGCCAGCACCTCGACAGGGTGGTACGAGCAGTACTTC.

This clone was observed a handful of times. This chain uses TRBV30 with TRBJ1-1; unclear D gene. The CDR3 is 11 residues long. CDR1 is GTSNPN, CDR2 SVGIG, per germline (reference sequence). V was trimmed by 0 bases and J by 8 bases, leaving 7 bases between them. The CDR3 spells CAWSVQKEAFF. Here the CDR3 DNA reads TGTGCCTGGAGTGTACAGAAAGAAGCTTTCTTT.

The chain combines TRBV5-1 with TRBJ2-5, with TRBD2 matching 11 bases. V dropped 6 bases and J dropped 3; count of bases not matched to a gene: 7. The germline CDR1 and CDR2 sequences are SGHRS and YFSETQ. This CDR3 has 15 residues. The CDR3 coding sequence is TGCGCCAGCATGATGATACTAGCGGGGGAAGAGACCCAGTACTTC. As protein: CASMMILAGEETQYF.

The chain uses TRBV6-6 and TRBJ1-1, with D perhaps TRBD1 (5 bases). The CDR3 is 13 residues long. V was pared by 8 bases and J by 3 bases, with 13 bases between. Looked up from germline, CDR1 is MNHNY and CDR2 is SVGAGI (reference sequence). The CDR3 sequence: CASGIRGDTEAFF. The DNA for the CDR3 is TGTGCCAGCGGAATACGGGGGGACACTGAAGCTTTCTTT.

This clone was recorded a few times. The J gene is TRBJ2-1, the V gene TRBV9, with a possible D match to TRBD2 (5 bases). There are 15 residues in the CDR3. Germline V gene data show CDR1 as SGDLS and CDR2 as YYNGEE. V gave up 0 bases and J gave up 0 bases, with 7 bases separating them. The CDR3 DNA sequence: TGTGCCAGCAGCGTAGACGGGAACTCCTACAATGAGCAGTTCTTC. Protein sequence: CASSVDGNSYNEQFF.

This clone turned up a few times. A much larger clone differs by one base, so this may be a read error. As DNA, the CDR3 is TGTGCCAGCAGCCTAGCGGGGGGCACAGATACGCAGTATTTT. Protein product: CASSLAGGTDTQYF. The V gene is TRBV28, the J gene TRBJ2-3, with 10 bases that match TRBD2. Germline CDR1 is MDHEN and CDR2 is SYDVKM. This CDR3 is built from 14 residues. J was trimmed by 1 base and V by 6 bases; bases with no gene match: 1. Looking up the rest from reference TRBV28 and TRBJ2-3 gives the full variable domain: DVKVTQSSRYLVKRTGEKVFLECVQDMDHENMFWYRQDPGLGLRLIYFSYDVKMKEKGDIPEGYSVSREKKERFSLILESASTNQTSMYLCASSLAGGTDTQYFGPGTRLTVL.

The chain couples TRBV30 to TRBJ1-5; TRBD1 might be the D (6 bases). Germline CDR1 GTSNPN, CDR2 SVGIG (reference sequence). The CDR3 runs to 13 residues. Trimming pared 6 bases from V and 4 bases from J, leaving 13 bases between. CDR3 amino acids: CACSPQGNQPQHF. The CDR3 DNA is TGTGCCTGCAGTCCACAGGGAAATCAGCCCCAGCATTTT.

The rearrangement links TRBV5-1 to TRBJ2-7; D not resolved. Germline loops: CDR1 SGHRS, CDR2 YFSETQ. The CDR3 extends over 14 amino acids. The ends were cut back, 0 bases at V and 0 bases at J, with 7 bases in the middle. CDR3 nucleotides: TGCGCCAGCAGCTTGGGTGGCGGCTCCTACGAGCAGTACTTC. Its protein is CASSLGGGSYEQYF.

The chain is built from TRBV5-6 and TRBJ2-1, with TRBD2 identical over 11 bases. The J segment lost 7 bases and the V segment lost 4 bases, leaving 10 bases of the junction unmatched. The CDR3 has 16 amino acids. Germline assignment: CDR1 SGHDT and CDR2 YYEEEE. The CDR3 DNA reads TGTGCCAGCAGCCCTCCCCTAGCGGGGGGCCTGAATGAGCAGTTCTTC. This codes for CASSPPLAGGLNEQFF.

This clone was counted between two and nine times. The V call is TRBV5-8, the J call TRBJ2-3; TRBD1 aligns across 7 bases. This CDR3 is 13 amino acids long. Looked up from germline, CDR1 is SGHTS and CDR2 is YDEGEE. V shed 1 base, J shed 4 bases, and the junction held 0 bases outside the gene matches. CDR3 protein: CASSLTGADTQYF. As DNA, the CDR3 is TGTGCCAGCAGCTTGACAGGGGCAGATACGCAGTATTTT. Full variable domain (remainder filled in from reference TRBV5-8 and TRBJ2-3): EAGVTQSPTHLIKTRGQQATLRCSPISGHTSVYWYQQALGLGLQFLLWYDEGEERNRGNFPPRFSGRQFPNYSSELNVNALELEDSALYLCASSLTGADTQYFGPGTRLTVL.

This clone has only a few counts. The rearrangement uses TRBV6-5 and TRBJ2-1; D uncertain. With 5 bases removed from V and 6 bases from J, the gap between germline ends came to 11 bases. The CDR3 has 13 amino acids. Germline assignment: CDR1 MNHEY and CDR2 SVGAGI. The CDR3 region is CASSLNHGNEQFF. CDR3 sequence (DNA): TGTGCCAGCAGTCTCAACCACGGCAATGAGCAGTTCTTC.